These 18 T cell receptor beta chains share one sample of origin, sequenced in a study of radiation and T cells in renal cell carcinoma. Time point here: blood 4 weeks post-SBRT, at nephrectomy. Treatment noted: 15 Gy SBRT to primary tumor, nephrectomy 4 weeks later. The data were produced by immunoSEQ multiplex PCR, yet TCRdb's version contains in-frame clones alone and is incomplete. The sample holds some 100,000 clones, about 79% seen once. Specimen: blood, collected from a patient whose treatment included radiotherapy and nephrectomy. Receptor source: a man aged 55 to 70 with renal cell carcinoma.

This chain joins TRBV5-4 and TRBJ1-1; D remains unclear. CDR1 is SGHNT and CDR2 is YYREEE in the germline V gene (reference sequence). This CDR3 is 13 amino acids long. V lost 2 bases and J lost 1, with 6 bases in between. This chain's CDR3 is CASSFPPNTEAFF. In nucleotides, the CDR3 is TGTGCCAGCAGCTTTCCTCCGAACACTGAAGCTTTCTTT.

A remark on this clone: Distinct nucleotide sequences in the sample also encode this CDR3. The V call is TRBV4-1, the J call TRBJ1-1; D gene unclear. V shed 3 bases and J shed 0 bases, with 5 bases lying between them. CDR3 length: 13 amino acids. The germline V gene has CDR1 MGHRA and CDR2 YSYEKL. CDR3 amino acids: CASSQRMNTEAFF. CDR3 bases: TGCGCCAGCAGCCAGAGGATGAACACTGAAGCTTTCTTT.

This rearrangement joins TRBV10-3 to TRBJ2-3; possibly TRBD2 for D (6 bases). The V end was cut by 6 bases, the J end by 1 base, with 11 bases between. The germline V gene has CDR1 ENHRY and CDR2 SYGVKD. There are 14 residues in the CDR3. The CDR3 loop is CAIRGGYGTDTQYF. CDR3 bases: TGTGCCATCAGGGGGGGTTACGGCACAGATACGCAGTATTTT.

This clone came up a few times. V gene TRBV13 combines with J gene TRBJ2-3; 9 bases align to TRBD2. After removal of 1 base from V and 2 bases from J, the junction contained 7 bases not matched to a gene. The CDR3 spans 17 residues. The germline V gene encodes CDR1 PRHDT and CDR2 FYEKMQ (reference sequence). CDR3 in amino acids: CASSLAASGANTDTQYF. The DNA of the CDR3 is TGTGCCAGCAGCTTAGCAGCTAGCGGGGCTAACACAGATACGCAGTATTTT.

This rearrangement joins TRBV7-9 to TRBJ2-2, with D unclear. The CDR3 totals 11 residues. Trimming cost V 3 bases and J 7 bases, with 3 bases left between them. Germline V CDR1 and CDR2: SEHNR, FQNEAQ (reference sequence). The CDR3 reads CASSFGGELFF. CDR3 DNA: TGTGCCAGCAGCTTCGGCGGGGAGCTGTTTTTT. Full variable domain (missing parts from reference TRBV7-9 and TRBJ2-2): DTGVSQNPRHKITKRGQNVTFRCDPISEHNRLYWYRQTLGQGPEFLTYFQNEAQLEKSRLLSDRFSAERPKGSFSTLEIQRTEQGDSAMYLCASSFGGELFFGEGSRLTVL.

The J gene is TRBJ2-7, the V gene TRBV6-5, with D maybe TRBD2 (6 bases). CDR1 is MNHEY, CDR2 SVGAGI, per germline. CDR3 length: 15 amino acids. V lost 6 bases and J 2 bases, leaving 17 bases between the germline ends. CDR3 nucleotide sequence: TGTGCCAGCAGGGGTTATATCGGGGGAGCCTACGAGCAGTACTTC. Protein: CASRGYIGGAYEQYF.

The CDR3 coding sequence is TGCAGCGTCCGTGGCTCCGGGACGGCGGGGGAGACCCAGTACTTC. This codes for CSVRGSGTAGETQYF. The rearrangement uses TRBV29-1 and TRBJ2-5; possible D gene TRBD2, 6 bases. CDR3 size: 15 residues. Trimming pared 6 bases from V and 5 bases from J, leaving 22 bases between. The V gene's germline CDR1 is SQVTM and CDR2 ANQGSEA. The whole variable domain, filled in from reference TRBV29-1 and TRBJ2-5, reads SAVISQKPSRDICQRGTSLTIQCQVDSQVTMMFWYRQQPGQSLTLIATANQGSEATYESGFVIDKFPISRPNLTFSTLTVSNMSPEDSSIYLCSVRGSGTAGETQYFGPGTRLLVL.

On this clone: At one boundary the junction diverges from the germline segment, which might be a read error. The chain couples TRBV4-1 to TRBJ2-4; possibly TRBD1 or TRBD2 for D (6 bases each). CDR1 and CDR2 (germline): MGHRA, YSYEKL. The CDR3 spans 15 residues. The CDR3 DNA is TGCGCCAGCAGCCAAGAAAGGGGGGCCAGAAACATTCAGTACTTC. It specifies CASSQERGARNIQYF.

V and J are TRBV6-1 and TRBJ2-7, with 7 bases identical to TRBD2. V shed 4 bases, J shed 12 bases, and the junction held 18 bases outside the gene matches. Germline values: CDR1 MNHNS, CDR2 SASEGT. CDR3 length: 15 residues. CDR3 in amino acids: CASSVPHGAGRKRYF. CDR3 sequence (DNA): TGTGCCAGCAGTGTCCCTCATGGAGCGGGAAGGAAGCGGTACTTC.

CDR3 sequence (DNA): TGTGCCAGCAGTGAAGAGGGGGGGAGGTTTAATGAAAAACTGTTTTTT. Its translation is CASSEEGGRFNEKLFF. The chain joins TRBV2 to TRBJ1-4, with D possibly being TRBD1 (6 bases). V was cut by 1 base and J by 4 bases, with 13 bases left in between. The germline V gene has CDR1 SNHLY and CDR2 FYNNEI. The CDR3 has 16 residues.

The V call is TRBV10-3, the J call TRBJ1-1; 8 bases are shared with TRBD1. J lost 1 base, V lost 0 bases, and 4 bases had no gene match. This CDR3 comprises 16 residues. Per the germline V gene, CDR1 is ENHRY and CDR2 is SYGVKD. DNA for the CDR3: TGTGCCATCAGTGAGTCCGGGACAGGCCAGAACACTGAAGCTTTCTTT. Its translation: CAISESGTGQNTEAFF.

This chain joins TRBV23-1 and TRBJ2-3; a weak D match, TRBD1 (5 bases). TRBV23-1 is classed as an ORF, of uncertain function. V lost 1 base, J lost 0 bases, and 23 bases lay in between. The CDR3 loop spans 20 amino acids. As DNA, the CDR3 is TGCGCCAGCAGTCAATGTAGCAGGGCAAAGGACAAAACTAGCACAGATACGCAGTATTTT. This gives the protein CASSQCSRAKDKTSTDTQYF.

To note about this clone: This specimen includes other DNA sequences encoding the same CDR3. This chain connects TRBV5-1 to TRBJ1-1; D is ambiguous. V was clipped by 0 bases and J by 1 base, with 4 bases between them. The CDR3 runs to 13 residues. Germline CDR1 and CDR2: SGHRS and YFSETQ. The CDR3 spells CASSLGPNTEAFF. The CDR3 DNA reads as TGCGCCAGCAGCTTGGGTCCGAACACTGAAGCTTTCTTT. Together with reference TRBV5-1 and TRBJ1-1, the CDR3 gives the full variable domain: KAGVTQTPRYLIKTRGQQVTLSCSPISGHRSVSWYQQTPGQGLQFLFEYFSETQRNKGNFPGRFSGRQFSNSRSEMNVSTLELGDSALYLCASSLGPNTEAFFGQGTRLTVV.

The chain carries TRBV5-1 and TRBJ2-3; 9 bases match TRBD1. There are 14 residues in the CDR3. The V gene end was trimmed by 4 bases and the J gene end by 6 bases; junction bases not matched to a gene: 6. Germline CDR1 and CDR2: SGHRS and YFSETQ. The CDR3, as DNA: TGCGCCAGCAGCCAGGGACAGGGTGTGGATACGCAGTATTTT. Translating gives CASSQGQGVDTQYF.

The rearrangement uses TRBV11-1 and TRBJ2-3, with TRBD2 matching 9 bases. Germline loops: CDR1 SGHAT, CDR2 FQDESV (reference sequence). The V gene end was trimmed by 1 base and the J gene end by 3 bases; junction bases not matched to a gene: 2. The CDR3 spans 15 residues. The DNA of the CDR3 is TGTGCCAGCAGCTTAGAGGGACTAGCAACAGATACGCAGTATTTT. This sequence encodes CASSLEGLATDTQYF.

This clone was observed a single time. The V gene is TRBV28, the J gene TRBJ2-3, with 12 bases that match TRBD2. This CDR3 region has 16 residues. Looked up from germline, CDR1 is MDHEN and CDR2 is SYDVKM. The V segment lost 6 bases and the J segment 0 bases; nucleotides outside the gene matches: 4. The CDR3 coding sequence is TGTGCCAGCAGGACTAGCGGGGGACCTAGCACAGATACGCAGTATTTT. It specifies CASRTSGGPSTDTQYF.

The V and J genes are TRBV30 and TRBJ2-6; D is perhaps TRBD2 (5 bases). The V gene's germline CDR1 is GTSNPN and CDR2 SVGIG (reference sequence). Trimming pared 6 bases from V and 0 bases from J, leaving 12 bases between. The CDR3 totals 15 residues. DNA for the CDR3: TGTGCCTGCCCCTTACTAGGCTCTGGGGCCAACGTCCTGACTTTC. Protein: CACPLLGSGANVLTF.

CDR3 protein: CASSQWVGRNSYNEQFF. In DNA form, the CDR3 reads TGTGCCAGCAGCCAGTGGGTTGGCAGGAACTCCTACAATGAGCAGTTCTTC. V and J are TRBV14 and TRBJ2-1; D call uncertain. Germline lookup yields CDR1 SGHDN and CDR2 FVKESK. V dropped 3 bases and J dropped 0 bases, with 15 bases sitting between them. The CDR3 contains 17 residues.